In this sample, the clone carrying this T cell receptor beta chain turned up a few times. This CDR3 comprises 12 residues. The V end lost 3 bases, the J end lost 4 bases, and 6 bases lay between the germline ends. Per germline, CDR1 MNHNS and CDR2 SASEGT. For sorted libraries, the input was about 920,000 CD4+ or CD8+ T cells. cDNA was made by 5'RACE with 10-nucleotide random UMIs. TCRdb redid the calling of the 5' RACE reads with MiXCR, one entry per CDR3 protein. Of 52,000 or so distinct CDR3 sequences detected, approximately 3.6% appear once; the ten largest clones hold roughly 2%. This specimen belongs to a study of neurological immune-mediated disorders.

This clonotype originated in a woman between 40 and 55 years old with multiple sclerosis. The genes are TRBV6-1 and TRBJ1-1; D unresolved. The specimen was CD4+ T cells from blood. The CDR3 is CASSDYSTEAFF. For the CDR3, the DNA is TGTGCCAGCAGTGATTATAGCACTGAAGCTTTCTTT.